These 11 T cell receptor beta chains were all obtained from the same sample, sequenced in a study of blood T cells in healthy people across ages. Alongside a J-beta primer mix, a sample-barcoded 5' primer served in a second PCR lasting about 7 to 12 cycles. TCRdb used MiXCR to reprocess the 5' RACE reads, holding one entry per CDR3 protein. The repertoire has roughly 500,000 distinct CDR3 sequences, roughly a quarter of them found once; the top ten carry less than 20%. Input material: blood. Receptors originate from a woman aged 70-85 years in good health.

V and J are TRBV10-3 and TRBJ1-6; 7 bases align to TRBD1. Per germline, CDR1 ENHRY and CDR2 SYGVKD. The CDR3 totals 15 residues. V shed 2 bases, J shed 14 bases, and the junction held 12 bases outside the gene matches. CDR3 sequence reads: CAISEPDREESTLHF. DNA of the CDR3: TGTGCCATCAGTGAGCCCGACAGGGAAGAATCGACCCTCCACTTT.

The rearrangement joins TRBV4-2 to TRBJ2-1; D gene uncertain. This CDR3 comprises 16 residues. V shed 4 bases and J shed 2 bases, with 15 bases lying between them. Germline assignment: CDR1 LGHNA and CDR2 YNFKEQ. CDR3 sequence (DNA): TGTGCCAGCAGCCCTCACCCCACGGGCCCCTACAATGAGCAGTTCTTC. Translating it yields CASSPHPTGPYNEQFF.

The rearrangement uses TRBV18 and TRBJ2-3, with 11 bases matching TRBD1. The CDR3 spans 16 residues. J lost 1 base, V lost 0 bases, and 0 bases had no gene match. Germline V gives CDR1 KGHSH, CDR2 LQKENI. DNA of the CDR3: TGTGCCAGCTCACCACCGGGACAGGGGGGCACAGATACGCAGTATTTT. As protein: CASSPPGQGGTDTQYF.

This chain uses TRBV2 with TRBJ1-2; D is uncertain. V gave up 1 base and J gave up 0 bases, with 9 bases separating them. The germline V gene has CDR1 SNHLY and CDR2 FYNNEI. The CDR3 is 15 residues long. DNA of the CDR3: TGTGCCAGCAGTGAAGAGTTAGGAGCTAACTATGGCTACACCTTC. Amino acid sequence: CASSEELGANYGYTF.

This clonotype has ten or more counts. This sequence joins TRBV7-2 and TRBJ2-5, with TRBD2 identical over 8 bases. The J call may be faulty, since TRBJ2-7 better matches the DNA end. CDR3 length: 15 residues. Germline CDR1 and CDR2: SGHTA and FQGNSA. The CDR3 sequence is CASSLVRTSRYEQYF. CDR3 bases: TGTGCCAGCAGCTTAGTGCGGACTAGCCGGTACGAGCAGTACTTC.

V and J are TRBV7-6 and TRBJ2-2; weak D call: TRBD2 (5 bases). Between the trimmed V and J ends, which lost 1 base and 1 base, there was a span of 10 bases. Germline lookup yields CDR1 SGHVS and CDR2 FNYEAQ. This CDR3 contains 16 residues. The chain's CDR3 is CASSLVGELNTGELFF. CDR3 sequence (DNA): TGTGCCAGCAGCTTAGTGGGAGAGCTGAACACCGGGGAGCTGTTTTTT.

This clonotype was seen more than once but under ten times. The chain uses TRBV4-1 and TRBJ1-5, with D possibly TRBD1 on 5 matching bases. V lost 0 bases and J lost 3, with 18 bases in between. Germline V gene data show CDR1 as MGHRA and CDR2 as YSYEKL. The CDR3 consists of 18 residues. CDR3 in amino acids: CASSQEGTSGEFNQPQHF. The DNA of the CDR3 is TGCGCCAGCAGCCAAGAGGGGACGTCAGGAGAATTCAATCAGCCCCAGCATTTT.

This chain connects TRBV11-3 to TRBJ1-2; 7 bases line up with TRBD1. CDR1 SGHNT and CDR2 YENEEA come from the germline V gene. The ends lost 3 bases at V and 6 bases at J; junction bases unmatched: 13. This CDR3 spans 16 amino acids. CDR3 sequence (DNA): TGTGCCAGCAGCTTTGGCCCGGGGCAGGGGGTGCATGGCTACACCTTC. Its translation: CASSFGPGQGVHGYTF.

Notes on this clonotype: The junction and the germline gene differ at one end; a read error may be behind it. This sequence joins TRBV7-2 and TRBJ2-3; 10 nucleotides match TRBD2. The V gene's germline CDR1 is SGHTA and CDR2 FQGNSA. The CDR3 runs 16 residues. The CDR3 region is CASSLAGDPSTDTQYF. For the CDR3, the DNA is TGTGCCAGCAGCCTAGCGGGGGACCCTAGCACAGATACGCAGTATTTT.

The chain recombines TRBV20-1 with TRBJ2-2; 12 bases fit TRBD2. CDR3 length equals 15 residues. Germline V gene lookup returns CDR1 DFQATT and CDR2 SNEGSKA (reference sequence). The V and J ends lost 4 bases and 7 bases, in that order; junction bases with no gene match: 7. CDR3 loop: CSATSSGGAHGELFF. The CDR3 region has the DNA TGCAGTGCTACTTCTAGCGGGGGGGCCCACGGGGAGCTGTTTTTT.

The chain links TRBV19 to TRBJ2-1; 7 nucleotides align to TRBD1. Trimming at V came to 10 bases and at J to 0 bases, leaving 6 bases not matched to a gene. Germline CDR1 reads LNHDA; CDR2 reads SQIVND (reference sequence). CDR3 length equals 14 residues. This CDR3 is CATARGFSYNEQFF. The CDR3 bases are TGTGCCACCGCCAGGGGGTTCTCCTACAATGAGCAGTTCTTC.